The 20 T cell receptor beta chains in this list originate from one sample, sequenced in a study of graft-versus-host responses after intestinal transplantation (dated by TCRdb to the early 2020s). Library generation was performed with the immunoSEQ multiplex PCR assay. The source is immuneACCESS, and TCRdb retained only in-frame sequences with V and J called. Part of the clones is not carried over; for the studies checked, unresolved V genes explain less than half of this, and the remainder is unexplained. For this sample there are 95,000 to 110,000 clones; roughly 93% appear just once. The leading ten clones occupy under 1.5% of the sample. For these TCRs, the target antigens are not known. The time point label, read with the paper, signifies: cells obtained before transplantation from donor or recipient. The input for sequencing was unstimulated CD8+ T cells sorted from spleen or lymph node cells, taken before intestinal transplant. Receptor source: a human donor who received an intestinal transplant.

The CDR3 reads CASSTGTPRLNEKLFF. The CDR3, as DNA: TGTGCCAGCAGTACCGGGACCCCGAGACTTAATGAAAAACTGTTTTTT. The rearrangement links TRBV14 to TRBJ1-4, with a tentative D call TRBD1 (5 bases). The CDR3 loop spans 16 amino acids. In germline, CDR1 is SGHDN, CDR2 FVKESK. V lost 6 bases, J lost 4 bases, and 18 bases lay in between.

The chain is built from TRBV5-4 and TRBJ2-7; TRBD1 aligns across 8 bases. J gave up 7 bases and V 6 bases, and 3 bases lay outside the gene matches. Germline V gene lookup returns CDR1 SGHNT and CDR2 YYREEE (reference sequence). This CDR3 has 11 residues. CDR3 in DNA: TGTGCCAGCATCACAGGGGGAGAGCAGTACTTC. Protein: CASITGGEQYF.

This chain links TRBV27 with TRBJ1-5; D is undetermined. In germline, CDR1 is MNHEY, CDR2 SMNVEV (reference sequence). The CDR3 has 14 residues. Deletions cut 0 bases from V and 7 bases from J, with 10 bases between. The CDR3 DNA is TGTGCCAGCAGTTTATCGGGGATGGGGCAGCCCCAGCATTTT. It is translated as CASSLSGMGQPQHF.

In this sample, this clone turned up a few times. The V gene is TRBV14, the J gene TRBJ2-7; TRBD2 matches at 7 bases. The CDR3 extends over 15 amino acids. In germline, CDR1 is SGHDN, CDR2 FVKESK. J was trimmed by 3 bases and V by 4 bases; bases with no gene match: 9. In nucleotides, the CDR3 is TGTGCCAGCAGCCTCCGTGCGGGGGTCGTCTACGAGCAGTACTTC. This codes for CASSLRAGVVYEQYF.

The CDR3, as DNA: TGTGCCAGCAGCTTGGACGGGGGGGAGACCCAGTACTTC. Its protein is CASSLDGGETQYF. The rearrangement joins TRBV5-8 to TRBJ2-5; 7 positions agree with TRBD2. The germline gives CDR1 SGHTS, CDR2 YDEGEE. The CDR3 loop spans 13 amino acids. J lost 5 bases, V lost 0 bases, and 1 base had no gene match.

This sequence joins TRBV27 and TRBJ2-1; D is unclear. V was shortened by 1 base and J by 8 bases, with 9 bases between the two germline ends. The CDR3 runs to 13 residues. The V gene's germline CDR1 is MNHEY and CDR2 SMNVEV (reference sequence). The CDR3 loop reads CASSLLRTDEQFF. In DNA form, the CDR3 reads TGTGCCAGCAGTTTATTAAGAACTGATGAGCAGTTCTTC.

The chain recombines TRBV15 with TRBJ1-2; unclear D gene. Germline V gene data show CDR1 as LNHNV and CDR2 as YYDKDF (reference sequence). The CDR3 sequence is 16 residues long. V gave up 5 bases and J gave up 1 base, with 17 bases separating them. The CDR3 sequence: CATSVGQSPYNYGYTF. Written as DNA, the CDR3 is TGTGCCACCAGCGTCGGGCAGTCCCCGTATAACTATGGCTACACCTTC.

The chain couples TRBV7-9 to TRBJ1-1; maybe TRBD1 (5 bases). Trimming took 4 bases from V and 5 from J, leaving 17 bases between them. CDR3 length: 15 amino acids. Germline values: CDR1 SEHNR, CDR2 FQNEAQ (reference sequence). The CDR3 here is CASSSDSRPGTEAFF. As DNA, the CDR3 is TGTGCCAGCAGCTCAGACAGTAGGCCCGGGACTGAAGCTTTCTTT.

The rearrangement joins TRBV27 to TRBJ2-3; unclear D gene. There are 13 residues in the CDR3. Trimming took off 2 bases at V and 3 bases at J, with 6 bases between the two ends. The germline V gene has CDR1 MNHEY and CDR2 SMNVEV (reference sequence). The CDR3 DNA reads as TGTGCCAGCAGTTTAAAGACGACAGATACGCAGTATTTT. This gives the protein CASSLKTTDTQYF.

The chain carries TRBV5-5 and TRBJ1-2; D possibly corresponds to TRBD1 (6 bases). This CDR3 has 15 amino acids. In germline, CDR1 is SGHKS, CDR2 YYEKEE (reference sequence). V shed 4 bases and J shed 4 bases, with 17 bases lying between them. CDR3 sequence: CASSQTGYGGYGYTF. CDR3 coding DNA: TGTGCCAGCAGCCAAACAGGGTATGGAGGCTATGGCTACACCTTC.

The chain is built from TRBV4-2 and TRBJ1-3; D gene ambiguous. The CDR3 consists of 17 residues. CDR1 LGHNA and CDR2 YNFKEQ come from the germline V gene. The V end lost 0 bases, the J end lost 0 bases, and 12 bases lay between the germline ends. CDR3 sequence: CASSQDMAANSGNTIYF. CDR3 in DNA: TGTGCCAGCAGCCAAGATATGGCAGCCAACTCTGGAAACACCATATATTTT.

This chain's CDR3 is CASSLTTDRGTGELFF. DNA of the CDR3: TGCGCCAGCAGCCTAACTACGGACAGGGGAACCGGGGAGCTGTTTTTT. The rearrangement links TRBV4-1 to TRBJ2-2; 9 bases agree with TRBD1. The CDR3 is 16 amino acids. With 4 bases clipped from V and 5 bases from J, the junction kept 8 bases outside the gene matches. CDR1 is MGHRA and CDR2 is YSYEKL in the germline V gene.

The chain has TRBV10-1 and TRBJ2-1; D is possibly TRBD1 (5 bases). Germline-derived CDR1 and CDR2 are WNHNN and SYGVQD (reference sequence). V was cut by 5 bases and J by 0 bases, with 8 bases left in between. This CDR3 spans 14 amino acids. CDR3 nucleotide sequence: TGCGCCAGCAGTCAGGGAAGCTCCTACAATGAGCAGTTCTTC. Residues: CASSQGSSYNEQFF.

This chain connects TRBV4-1 to TRBJ2-3; 7 nucleotides match TRBD2. This CDR3 is 16 amino acids long. Germline CDR1 MGHRA, CDR2 YSYEKL. With V trimmed by 4 bases and J by 5 bases, 12 bases remained unmatched. The CDR3 protein is CASSPREGRSGDTQYF. The CDR3 DNA reads TGCGCCAGCAGCCCCAGGGAGGGGAGGAGTGGAGATACGCAGTATTTT.

The CDR3 loop reads CASSEVGGALYEQYF. Here the CDR3 DNA reads TGTGCCAGCAGCGAGGTGGGGGGGGCCCTCTACGAGCAGTACTTC. The rearrangement joins TRBV11-2 to TRBJ2-7; the D gene is possibly TRBD2 (7 bases). There are 15 residues in the CDR3. Germline CDR1 and CDR2: SGHAT and FQNNGV. V was trimmed by 5 bases and J by 3 bases, leaving 17 bases between them.

The genes are TRBV7-2 and TRBJ1-5; a possible D gene is TRBD1 (5 bases). V was cut by 8 bases and J by 3 bases, with 17 bases left in between. This CDR3 spans 15 amino acids. In germline, CDR1 is SGHTA, CDR2 FQGNSA. CDR3 nucleotide sequence: TGTGCCAGCGGGGGTAGTTCGGCACTCAATCAGCCCCAGCATTTT. This encodes CASGGSSALNQPQHF.

The chain joins TRBV7-9 to TRBJ2-2, with 9 bases fitting TRBD1. From germline, CDR1 is SEHNR and CDR2 FQNEAQ (reference sequence). The J segment lost 4 bases and the V segment lost 5 bases, leaving 5 bases of the junction unmatched. The CDR3 extends over 15 amino acids. The DNA for the CDR3 is TGTGCCAGCAGCAGGGTGGACAGGGGCACCGGGGAGCTGTTTTTT. It codes for CASSRVDRGTGELFF.

The chain links TRBV19 to TRBJ1-2; weak D call: TRBD1 (5 bases). The CDR3 is made up of 14 amino acids. Per the germline V gene, CDR1 is LNHDA and CDR2 is SQIVND (reference sequence). V was shortened by 3 bases and J by 2 bases, with 10 bases between the two germline ends. The CDR3 region is CASSMFEGNYGYTF. CDR3 coding DNA: TGTGCCAGTAGTATGTTCGAGGGGAACTATGGCTACACCTTC.

The chain uses TRBV16 and TRBJ1-1; TRBD1 matches at 7 bases. Germline-derived CDR1 and CDR2 are KGHSY and FQNENV. The CDR3 is 15 amino acids. V lost 4 bases to trimming and J lost 1 base; unmatched junction nucleotides: 6. The CDR3, as DNA: TGTGCCAGCAGCCTACGACCAGGGGGGAACACTGAAGCTTTCTTT. This translates into CASSLRPGGNTEAFF.

The chain links TRBV4-1 to TRBJ2-3; the match to TRBD2 covers 11 bases. V shed 0 bases and J 2 bases; nucleotides not matched to a gene: 16. Germline V gives CDR1 MGHRA, CDR2 YSYEKL. The CDR3 is made up of 21 amino acids. The CDR3 coding sequence is TGCGCCAGCAGCCAAGATGAACTAGCGGGGGACGCCTCCTTGAACACAGATACGCAGTATTTT. This translates into CASSQDELAGDASLNTDTQYF.